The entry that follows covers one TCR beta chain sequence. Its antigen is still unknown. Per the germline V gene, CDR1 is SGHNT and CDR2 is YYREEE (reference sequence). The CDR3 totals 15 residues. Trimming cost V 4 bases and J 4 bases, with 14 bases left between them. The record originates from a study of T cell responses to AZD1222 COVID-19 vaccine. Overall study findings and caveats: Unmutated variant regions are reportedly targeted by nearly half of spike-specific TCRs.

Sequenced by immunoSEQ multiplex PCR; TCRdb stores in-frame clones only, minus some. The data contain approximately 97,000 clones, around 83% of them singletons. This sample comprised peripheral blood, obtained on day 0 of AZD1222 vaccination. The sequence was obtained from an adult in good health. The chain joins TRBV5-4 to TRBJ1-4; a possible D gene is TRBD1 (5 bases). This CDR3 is CASSRGTANNEKLFF. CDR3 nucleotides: TGTGCCAGCAGCCGTGGGACCGCCAATAATGAAAAACTGTTTTTT.